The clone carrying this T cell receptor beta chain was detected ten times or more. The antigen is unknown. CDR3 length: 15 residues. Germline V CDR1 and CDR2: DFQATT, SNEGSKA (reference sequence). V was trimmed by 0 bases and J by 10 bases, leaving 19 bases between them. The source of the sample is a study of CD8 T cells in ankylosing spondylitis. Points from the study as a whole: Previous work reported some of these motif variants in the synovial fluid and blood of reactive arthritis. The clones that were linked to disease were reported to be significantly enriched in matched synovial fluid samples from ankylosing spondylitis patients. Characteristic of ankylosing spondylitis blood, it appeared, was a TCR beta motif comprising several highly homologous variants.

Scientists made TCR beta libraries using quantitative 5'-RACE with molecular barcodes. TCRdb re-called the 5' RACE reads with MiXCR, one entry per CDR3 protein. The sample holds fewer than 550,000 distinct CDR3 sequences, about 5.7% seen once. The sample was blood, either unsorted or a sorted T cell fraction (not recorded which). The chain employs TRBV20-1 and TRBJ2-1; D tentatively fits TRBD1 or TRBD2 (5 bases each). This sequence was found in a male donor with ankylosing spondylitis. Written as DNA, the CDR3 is TGCAGTGCTAGAGAATCCCAGAGGGGCACGGGGGAGCAGTTCTTC. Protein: CSARESQRGTGEQFF.